One sample yielded the 12 T cell receptor beta chains listed below, sequenced in a study of blood T cell repertoires in COVID-19. The method was immunoSEQ multiplex PCR; TCRdb's version includes in-frame clones alone and lacks a portion of them. Of more than 250,000 clones in the sample, approximately 89% are singletons; the top ten hold approximately 1.2%. Specimen: PBMCs or T cells enriched from blood (not recorded which). The receptors come from a woman aged 40 to 50 with acute COVID-19.

V is TRBV9 and J is TRBJ2-5, with 11 bases aligning to TRBD2. The ends lost 4 bases at V and 0 bases at J; junction bases unmatched: 2. The CDR3 is 15 amino acids. CDR1 SGDLS and CDR2 YYNGEE come from the germline V gene. In DNA form, the CDR3 reads TGTGCCAGCAGCCGGACTAGCGGGTACCAAGAGACCCAGTACTTC. Its translation is CASSRTSGYQETQYF.

The V gene is TRBV7-8, the J gene TRBJ1-1; no definite D call. From germline, CDR1 is SGHVS and CDR2 FQNEAQ. V lost 3 bases and J 0 bases, leaving 5 bases between the germline ends. The CDR3 loop spans 13 amino acids. The CDR3 is CASSFGLNTEAFF. The CDR3, as DNA: TGTGCCAGCAGCTTCGGTCTGAACACTGAAGCTTTCTTT. Combining the CDR3 with reference TRBV7-8 and TRBJ1-1 gives the whole variable domain GAGVSQSPRYKVAKRGQDVALRCDPISGHVSLFWYQQALGQGPEFLTYFQNEAQLDKSGLPSDRFFAERPEGSVSTLKIQRTQQEDSAVYLCASSFGLNTEAFFGQGTRLTVV.

CDR3 nucleotides: TGCGCCACCCGTGAGGGGGCAACGTACGACGAGCAGTACTTC. It translates to CATREGATYDEQYF. V is TRBV5-1 and J is TRBJ2-7; 7 bases fit TRBD1. Germline V CDR1 and CDR2: SGHRS, YFSETQ. This CDR3 region has 14 residues. With V trimmed by 9 bases and J by 5 bases, 14 bases remained unmatched.

This chain uses TRBV30 with TRBJ2-1; 10 bases agree with TRBD2. This CDR3 spans 16 amino acids. Germline CDR1 reads GTSNPN; CDR2 reads SVGIG (reference sequence). The V gene end was trimmed by 3 bases and the J gene end by 0 bases; junction bases not matched to a gene: 5. In nucleotides, the CDR3 is TGTGCCTGGAGAGGGAGCGGGAGGGCCTCCTACAATGAGCAGTTCTTC. Encoded protein: CAWRGSGRASYNEQFF. Filled out from reference TRBV30 and TRBJ2-1, the complete variable domain reads SQTIHQWPATLVQPVGSPLSLECTVEGTSNPNLYWYRQAAGRGLQLLFYSVGIGQISSEVPQNLSASRPQDRQFILSSKKLLLSDSGFYLCAWRGSGRASYNEQFFGPGTRLTVL.

The chain combines TRBV19 with TRBJ2-5; 8 positions match TRBD2. CDR1 is LNHDA and CDR2 is SQIVND in the germline V gene (reference sequence). The CDR3 runs to 13 residues. After removal of 4 bases from V and 5 bases from J, the junction contained 3 bases not matched to a gene. The CDR3 DNA is TGTGCCAGTAGTAGAGCGGGAGAGGAGACCCAGTACTTC. Translation gives CASSRAGEETQYF.

The chain has TRBV5-3 and TRBJ2-7; 11 nucleotides agree with TRBD2. TRBV5-3 is an ORF, with its function uncertain. This CDR3 comprises 14 residues. After removal of 6 bases from V and 1 base from J, the junction contained 3 bases not matched to a gene. This CDR3 reads CARNGTSGSYEQYF. DNA of the CDR3: TGTGCCAGAAATGGGACTAGCGGTTCCTACGAGCAGTACTTC.

The chain links TRBV15 to TRBJ2-7; D is possibly TRBD1 (5 bases). The V and J ends lost 0 bases and 2 bases respectively, with 14 bases between them. The CDR3 spans 16 residues. CDR1 is LNHNV and CDR2 is YYDKDF in the germline V gene (reference sequence). This CDR3 reads CATSRDLVQGTYEQYF. The CDR3 DNA sequence: TGTGCCACCAGCAGAGATTTGGTCCAGGGTACCTACGAGCAGTACTTC.

In its sample, this clone was seen once. This chain joins TRBV5-6 and TRBJ1-5; the match to TRBD1 covers 7 bases. Germline CDR1 reads SGHDT; CDR2 reads YYEEEE. The length of the CDR3 is 16 residues. With V trimmed by 3 bases and J by 7 bases, 13 bases remained unmatched. The CDR3 bases are TGTGCCAGCAGCTCACTATCCGACAGGGCAGGACAGCCCCAGCATTTT. It yields the protein CASSSLSDRAGQPQHF.

The genes are TRBV20-1 and TRBJ1-5; D is possibly TRBD1 (5 bases). Trimming removed 3 bases at V and 2 bases at J, with 20 bases between. Per germline, CDR1 DFQATT and CDR2 SNEGSKA (reference sequence). This CDR3 spans 17 amino acids. CDR3 residues: CSASLVRGRFGNQPQHF. The CDR3 DNA sequence: TGCAGTGCTAGTTTAGTGCGGGGGAGGTTCGGCAATCAGCCCCAGCATTTT.

A single count supports this clone. J is TRBJ2-3 and V is TRBV4-3, with D perhaps TRBD1 (5 bases). The CDR3 is 14 amino acids. With 6 bases removed from V and 1 base from J, the gap between germline ends came to 11 bases. The V gene's germline CDR1 is LGHNA and CDR2 YSLEER. CDR3 in amino acids: CASRGLGGTDTQYF. Here the CDR3 DNA reads TGCGCCAGCAGGGGGCTTGGTGGCACAGATACGCAGTATTTT.

This chain uses TRBV3-1 (or the pseudogene TRBV3-2) with TRBJ2-3; no firm D call. The CDR3 consists of 13 residues. CDR1 LGHDT and CDR2 YNNKEL come from the germline V gene (reference sequence). The V end was cut by 2 bases, the J end by 4 bases, with 7 bases between. This CDR3 is CASSQFSADTQYF. The CDR3 DNA sequence: TGTGCCAGCAGCCAATTCTCCGCAGATACGCAGTATTTT.

The rearrangement links TRBV24-1 to TRBJ2-2, with 8 bases that match TRBD1. CDR3 length: 18 residues. J was trimmed by 6 bases and V by 0 bases; bases with no gene match: 11. Looked up from germline, CDR1 is KGHDR and CDR2 is SFDVKD. The CDR3 loop is CATSDLSYGQGHPGELFF. The CDR3, as DNA: TGTGCCACCAGTGATTTGTCCTACGGACAGGGTCACCCCGGGGAGCTGTTTTTT.